Listed here is a single T cell receptor beta chain. The sample originates from a study of cytomegalovirus exposure and HLA in healthy donors. The CDR3 is made up of 12 amino acids. V gave up 2 bases and J gave up 4 bases, with 6 bases separating them. Germline V gives CDR1 MDHEN, CDR2 SYDVKM. The PCR ran on 60 Vbeta and 13 Jbeta primers. The data were produced by immunoSEQ multiplex PCR, yet TCRdb's version contains in-frame clones alone and is incomplete. This sample has some 130,000 clones, with around 80% found just once. The chain joins TRBV28 to TRBJ2-7; D not certain. The material sequenced was PBMCs. The source is a man aged 25-40 years in good health. The CDR3 coding sequence is TGTGCCAGCAGTTTACTTTATTACGAGCAGTACTTC. Its translation: CASSLLYYEQYF. The whole variable domain, remainder taken from reference TRBV28 and TRBJ2-7, is DVKVTQSSRYLVKRTGEKVFLECVQDMDHENMFWYRQDPGLGLRLIYFSYDVKMKEKGDIPEGYSVSREKKERFSLILESASTNQTSMYLCASSLLYYEQYFGPGTRLTVT.